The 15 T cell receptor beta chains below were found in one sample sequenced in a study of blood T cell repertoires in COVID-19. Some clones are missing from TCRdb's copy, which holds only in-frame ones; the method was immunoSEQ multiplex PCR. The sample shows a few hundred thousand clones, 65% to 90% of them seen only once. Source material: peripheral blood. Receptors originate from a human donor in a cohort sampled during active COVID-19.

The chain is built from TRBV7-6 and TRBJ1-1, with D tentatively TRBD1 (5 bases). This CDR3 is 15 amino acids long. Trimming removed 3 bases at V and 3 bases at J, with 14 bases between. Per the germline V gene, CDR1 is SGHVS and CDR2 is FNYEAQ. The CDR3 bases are TGTGCCAGCAGCTTTCTCCCTCAGGGTCACACTGAAGCTTTCTTT. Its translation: CASSFLPQGHTEAFF.

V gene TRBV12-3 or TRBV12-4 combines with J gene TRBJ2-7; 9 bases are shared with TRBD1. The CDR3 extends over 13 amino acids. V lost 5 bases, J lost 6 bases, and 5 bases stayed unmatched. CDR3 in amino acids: CASSVDRGGEQYF. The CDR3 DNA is TGTGCCAGCAGTGTGGACAGGGGTGGCGAGCAGTACTTC.

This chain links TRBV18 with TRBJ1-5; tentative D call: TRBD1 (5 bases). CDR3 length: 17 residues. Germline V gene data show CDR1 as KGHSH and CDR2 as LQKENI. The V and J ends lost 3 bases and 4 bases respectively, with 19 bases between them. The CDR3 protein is CASSPYRDLTVNQPQHF. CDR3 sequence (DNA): TGTGCCAGCTCACCTTACCGAGATTTGACAGTAAATCAGCCCCAGCATTTT.

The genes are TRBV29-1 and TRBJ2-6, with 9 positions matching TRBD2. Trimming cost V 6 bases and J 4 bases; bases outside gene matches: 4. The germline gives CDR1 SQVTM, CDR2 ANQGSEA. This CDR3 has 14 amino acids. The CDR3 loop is CSVREGPGANVLTF. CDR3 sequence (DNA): TGCAGCGTGCGGGAGGGGCCCGGGGCCAACGTCCTGACTTTC.

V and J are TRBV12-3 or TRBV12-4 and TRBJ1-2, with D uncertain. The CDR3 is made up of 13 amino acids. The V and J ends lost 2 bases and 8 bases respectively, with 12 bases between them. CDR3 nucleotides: TGTGCCAGCAGTTTACGGCTGGGCGGGGGCTACACCTTC. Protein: CASSLRLGGGYTF.

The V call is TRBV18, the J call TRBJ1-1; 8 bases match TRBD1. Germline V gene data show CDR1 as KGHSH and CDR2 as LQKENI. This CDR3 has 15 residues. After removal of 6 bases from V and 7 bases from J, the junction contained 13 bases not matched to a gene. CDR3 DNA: TGTGCCAGCTCGCCAATAAGGACAGGGAATAGTGAAGCTTTCTTT. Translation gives CASSPIRTGNSEAFF.

CDR3 residues: CASTSGGLGYTF. The CDR3 nucleotides are TGTGCCAGCACCTCAGGGGGGTTGGGCTACACCTTC. J is TRBJ1-2 and V is TRBV11-2, with TRBD1 matching over 7 bases. Germline CDR1 SGHAT, CDR2 FQNNGV. With 7 bases clipped from V and 8 bases from J, the junction kept 7 bases outside the gene matches. The CDR3 sequence is 12 residues long.

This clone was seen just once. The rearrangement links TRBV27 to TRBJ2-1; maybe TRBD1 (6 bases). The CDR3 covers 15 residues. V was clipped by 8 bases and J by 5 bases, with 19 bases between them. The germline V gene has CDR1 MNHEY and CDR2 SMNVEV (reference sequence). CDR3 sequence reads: CASGVTGTLNNEQFF. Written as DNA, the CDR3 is TGTGCCAGCGGTGTCACCGGGACACTAAACAATGAGCAGTTCTTC.

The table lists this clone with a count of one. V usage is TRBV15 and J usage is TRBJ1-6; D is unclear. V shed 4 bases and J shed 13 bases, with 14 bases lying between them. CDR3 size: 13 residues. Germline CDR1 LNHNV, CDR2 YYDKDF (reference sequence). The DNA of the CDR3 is TGTGCCACCAGCATACCGCCCCGGTCTCCCCTCCACTTT. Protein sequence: CATSIPPRSPLHF.

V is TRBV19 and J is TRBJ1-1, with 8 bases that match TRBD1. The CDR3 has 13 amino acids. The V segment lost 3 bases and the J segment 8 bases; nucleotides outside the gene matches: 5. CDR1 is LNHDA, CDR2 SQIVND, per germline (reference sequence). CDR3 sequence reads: CASSMDRALEAFF. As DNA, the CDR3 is TGTGCCAGTAGTATGGACAGGGCCTTGGAAGCTTTCTTT. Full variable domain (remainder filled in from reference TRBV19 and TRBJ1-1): DGGITQSPKYLFRKEGQNVTLSCEQNLNHDAMYWYRQDPGQGLRLIYYSQIVNDFQKGDIAEGYSVSREKKESFPLTVTSAQKNPTAFYLCASSMDRALEAFFGQGTRLTVV.

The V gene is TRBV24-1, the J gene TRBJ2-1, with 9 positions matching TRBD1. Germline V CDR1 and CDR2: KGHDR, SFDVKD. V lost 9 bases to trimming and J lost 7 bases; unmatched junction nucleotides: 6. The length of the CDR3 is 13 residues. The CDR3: CATSRTGVNEQFF. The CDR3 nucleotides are TGTGCCACCTCCCGGACAGGGGTAAATGAGCAGTTCTTC.

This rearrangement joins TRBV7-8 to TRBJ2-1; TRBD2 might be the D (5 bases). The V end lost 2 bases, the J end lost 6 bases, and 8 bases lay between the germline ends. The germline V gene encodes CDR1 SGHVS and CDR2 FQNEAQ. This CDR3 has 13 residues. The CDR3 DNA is TGTGCCAGCAGCTTAATAGCGACCAATGAGCAGTTCTTC. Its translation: CASSLIATNEQFF.

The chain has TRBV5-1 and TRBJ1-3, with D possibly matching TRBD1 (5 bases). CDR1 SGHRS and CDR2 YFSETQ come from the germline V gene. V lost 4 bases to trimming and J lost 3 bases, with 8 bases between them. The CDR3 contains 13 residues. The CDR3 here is CASSPGYGNTIYF. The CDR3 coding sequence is TGCGCCAGCAGCCCAGGGTATGGAAACACCATATATTTT. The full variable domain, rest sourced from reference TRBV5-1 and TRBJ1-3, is KAGVTQTPRYLIKTRGQQVTLSCSPISGHRSVSWYQQTPGQGLQFLFEYFSETQRNKGNFPGRFSGRQFSNSRSEMNVSTLELGDSALYLCASSPGYGNTIYFGEGSWLTVV.

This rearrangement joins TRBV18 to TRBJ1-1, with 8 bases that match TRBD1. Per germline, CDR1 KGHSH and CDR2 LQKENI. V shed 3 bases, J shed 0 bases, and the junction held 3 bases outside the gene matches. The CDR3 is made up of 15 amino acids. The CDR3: CASSPDRDLNTEAFF. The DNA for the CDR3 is TGTGCCAGCTCACCGGACAGGGACCTGAACACTGAAGCTTTCTTT.

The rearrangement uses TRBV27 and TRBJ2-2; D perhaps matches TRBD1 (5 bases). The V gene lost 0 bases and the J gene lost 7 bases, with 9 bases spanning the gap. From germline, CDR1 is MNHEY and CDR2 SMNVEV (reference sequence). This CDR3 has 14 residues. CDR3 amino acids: CASSLSSDSGELFF. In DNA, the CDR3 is TGTGCCAGCAGTTTATCGAGTGACAGCGGGGAGCTGTTTTTT.